A single TCR beta chain is shown here with its context. The antigen is unknown. This sample stems from a study of shared clonotypes between healthy human individuals. General study points: Roughly 4.6% of naive CD4 clonotypes were common to a handful of donors. Rarefaction curves obtained for sorted subsets showed sequencing incomplete despite large depth. Relative to clonotypes present in all four donors, those not shared had lower generation probabilities.

Nashville, Tennessee was home to all donors, who were Caucasian adults. Data came from immunoSEQ multiplex PCR; TCRdb stores just in-frame clones and leaves some out. This table has some 2,500,000 clones, approximately 93% appearing once. This receptor was taken from a man between 18 and 29 years old in good health. Some clones in this sample may be carry-over from other donors' samples. The sample comprised naive CD4+ T cells from PBMCs. Subset indicated: CD45RA+ positively selected.

The DNA of the CDR3 is TGCGCCAGCAGCCAGGGTTCGGGGAACTACGAGCAGTACTTC. It codes for CASSQGSGNYEQYF. The chain recombines TRBV5-1 with TRBJ2-7; D is perhaps TRBD1 or TRBD2 (5 bases each). The V gene lost 4 bases and the J gene lost 3 bases, with 14 bases spanning the gap. The germline V gene has CDR1 SGHRS and CDR2 YFSETQ. The CDR3 contains 14 residues.